Shown below are 30 T cell receptor beta chains from a single sample sequenced in a study of CD8 T cells in Susac syndrome. Random hexamers were used to reverse transcribe an amount of about 0.45 to 1 ug RNA. MiXCR, run by TCRdb on the immunoSEQ multiplex PCR reads, gives a single entry per CDR3 protein. The sample has a few hundred thousand distinct CDR3 sequences; around nine tenths are singletons. Sequencing was performed on CD8+ T cells from PBMCs. All receptors derive from a human donor with multiple sclerosis.

J is TRBJ2-1 and V is TRBV19, with D unresolved. Germline loops: CDR1 LNHDA, CDR2 SQIVND (reference sequence). This CDR3 has 15 residues. Trimming removed 7 bases from V and 1 base from J, with 14 bases in between. This CDR3 reads CASTSRPMSYNEQFF. The DNA of the CDR3 is TGTGCCAGTACCTCCAGGCCAATGTCCTACAATGAGCAGTTCTTC. The whole variable domain, filled in from reference TRBV19 and TRBJ2-1, reads DGGITQSPKYLFRKEGQNVTLSCEQNLNHDAMYWYRQDPGQGLRLIYYSQIVNDFQKGDIAEGYSVSREKKESFPLTVTSAQKNPTAFYLCASTSRPMSYNEQFFGPGTRLTVL.

The chain joins TRBV7-9 to TRBJ2-2, with D uncertain. The V and J ends lost 4 bases and 1 base respectively, with 19 bases between them. In germline, CDR1 is SEHNR, CDR2 FQNEAQ (reference sequence). The CDR3 contains 18 residues. The CDR3 spells CASSSSYQEAKNTGELFF. DNA for the CDR3: TGTGCCAGCAGCTCCAGCTACCAGGAAGCGAAGAACACCGGGGAGCTGTTTTTT.

The V call is TRBV29-1, the J call TRBJ1-1; D is unclear. Germline CDR1 SQVTM, CDR2 ANQGSEA. The CDR3 covers 10 residues. Trimming took 8 bases from V and 8 from J, leaving 12 bases between them. In nucleotides, the CDR3 is TGCAGCCGCGACGAACCCGAAGCTTTCTTT. Translation gives CSRDEPEAFF. Full variable domain (remainder filled in from reference TRBV29-1 and TRBJ1-1): SAVISQKPSRDICQRGTSLTIQCQVDSQVTMMFWYRQQPGQSLTLIATANQGSEATYESGFVIDKFPISRPNLTFSTLTVSNMSPEDSSIYLCSRDEPEAFFGQGTRLTVV.

The chain couples TRBV5-4 to TRBJ2-2, with TRBD2 identical over 11 bases. J was trimmed by 5 bases and V by 0 bases; bases with no gene match: 9. Germline CDR1 and CDR2: SGHNT and YYREEE (reference sequence). This CDR3 has 18 residues. The CDR3 reads CASSLGPLAGGWTGELFF. Here the CDR3 DNA reads TGTGCCAGCAGCTTGGGCCCCTTAGCGGGGGGGTGGACCGGGGAGCTGTTTTTT.

The chain joins TRBV7-9 to TRBJ2-4; TRBD2 might be the D (6 bases). This CDR3 has 14 amino acids. The V gene's germline CDR1 is SEHNR and CDR2 FQNEAQ (reference sequence). V was cut by 5 bases and J by 2 bases, with 10 bases left in between. The CDR3: CASSPEGTKNIQYF. The CDR3 DNA follows: TGTGCCAGCAGCCCGGAGGGAACCAAAAACATTCAGTACTTC.

Here the CDR3 reads CASSPDYPVGTEQFF. The CDR3 DNA reads as TGTGCCAGCTCCCCGGACTATCCCGTCGGGACTGAGCAGTTCTTC. The chain is built from TRBV27 and TRBJ2-1, with D possibly matching TRBD2 (6 bases). The CDR3 loop spans 15 amino acids. Germline V lookup: CDR1 MNHEY, CDR2 SMNVEV (reference sequence). Trimming removed 8 bases from V and 9 bases from J, with 23 bases in between.

V gene TRBV24-1 combines with J gene TRBJ2-3; a weak D match, TRBD2 (5 bases). The CDR3 totals 13 residues. Trimming cost V 4 bases and J 2 bases, with 6 bases left between them. Germline V gives CDR1 KGHDR, CDR2 SFDVKD. The CDR3 is CATSDGVTDTQYF. The CDR3 DNA is TGTGCCACCAGTGACGGGGTCACAGATACGCAGTATTTT.

The genes are TRBV9 and TRBJ1-2; D perhaps matches TRBD1 (5 bases). The CDR3 runs to 12 residues. V was cut by 7 bases and J by 3 bases, with 10 bases left in between. Per the germline V gene, CDR1 is SGDLS and CDR2 is YYNGEE. Here the CDR3 reads CASGGGDYGYTF. CDR3 sequence (DNA): TGTGCCAGCGGCGGGGGAGACTATGGCTACACCTTC.

The V call is TRBV29-1, the J call TRBJ2-5; TRBD2 is a possible D gene (5 bases). The V gene lost 6 bases and the J gene lost 1 base, with 12 bases spanning the gap. The germline V gene has CDR1 SQVTM and CDR2 ANQGSEA. CDR3 size: 13 residues. The DNA for the CDR3 is TGCAGCGTCCGAGGGATCCGCCAAGAGACCCAGTACTTC. Its protein product is CSVRGIRQETQYF.

The V gene is TRBV5-6, the J gene TRBJ1-1, with TRBD1 as a possible D gene (6 bases). Looked up from germline, CDR1 is SGHDT and CDR2 is YYEEEE. The CDR3 has 18 residues. V lost 2 bases and J 1 base, leaving 21 bases between the germline ends. In DNA, the CDR3 is TGTGCCAGCAGCTTTACACGGCTAGAGGGGGGCCCGAACACTGAAGCTTTCTTT. Its protein is CASSFTRLEGGPNTEAFF. The full variable domain, completed using reference TRBV5-6 and TRBJ1-1, is DAGVTQSPTHLIKTRGQQVTLRCSPKSGHDTVSWYQQALGQGPQFIFQYYEEEERQRGNFPDRFSGHQFPNYSSELNVNALLLGDSALYLCASSFTRLEGGPNTEAFFGQGTRLTVV.

J is TRBJ2-2 and V is TRBV9; a possible D gene is TRBD2 (5 bases). V was shortened by 0 bases and J by 0 bases, with 12 bases between the two germline ends. Germline loops: CDR1 SGDLS, CDR2 YYNGEE. The CDR3 sequence is 17 residues long. The CDR3 nucleotides are TGTGCCAGCAGCGTAGCTAACTACGGGGCGAACACCGGGGAGCTGTTTTTT. Protein: CASSVANYGANTGELFF.

The V call is TRBV20-1, the J call TRBJ2-7; D gene unclear. Trimming left V 6 bases short and J 1 base short, with 10 bases between. The germline V gene encodes CDR1 DFQATT and CDR2 SNEGSKA (reference sequence). The CDR3 has 12 residues. CDR3 amino acids: CSAVLGSYEQYF. CDR3 DNA sequence: TGCAGTGCAGTCCTAGGGTCCTACGAGCAGTACTTC.

The rearrangement joins TRBV5-6 to TRBJ1-1, with D unresolved. There are 13 residues in the CDR3. Germline CDR1 SGHDT, CDR2 YYEEEE. Trimming left V 4 bases short and J 4 bases short, with 11 bases between. CDR3 region: CASSPGPTTEAFF. CDR3 DNA: TGTGCCAGCAGCCCCGGGCCGACCACTGAAGCTTTCTTT.

This chain connects TRBV18 to TRBJ2-6, with D tentatively TRBD2 (5 bases). The germline V gene encodes CDR1 KGHSH and CDR2 LQKENI. V lost 4 bases to trimming and J lost 1 base, with 17 bases between them. This CDR3 spans 18 amino acids. The CDR3 DNA sequence: TGTGCCAGCTCACGCCGGGATTTTACCCTTTCTGGGGCCAACGTCCTGACTTTC. As protein: CASSRRDFTLSGANVLTF.

This clonotype came up once. J is TRBJ2-2 and V is TRBV6-1; the match to TRBD1 covers 9 bases. CDR3 length: 18 residues. V trimming: 8 bases; J trimming: 6 bases; junction bases outside the gene matches: 19. In germline, CDR1 is MNHNS, CDR2 SASEGT. CDR3 coding DNA: TGTGCCAGCGTCAGGGGGGGACAGGGAAAGGGCTTGGCCGGGGAGCTGTTTTTT. Its translation: CASVRGGQGKGLAGELFF.

The rearrangement joins TRBV23-1 to TRBJ1-5; no firm D call. TRBV23-1 is known as an ORF, though its function is uncertain. Trimming cost V 1 base and J 8 bases, with 15 bases left between them. This CDR3 spans 15 amino acids. The CDR3 DNA is TGCGCCAGCAGTCAATATTTCCGGGAATGGAAGCCCCAGCATTTT. It translates to CASSQYFREWKPQHF.

V gene TRBV5-4 combines with J gene TRBJ2-3; D not certain. CDR1 is SGHNT, CDR2 YYREEE, per germline (reference sequence). With 0 bases removed from V and 4 bases from J, the gap between germline ends came to 6 bases. The CDR3 loop spans 13 amino acids. The chain's CDR3 is CASSLAQPDTQYF. The CDR3 bases are TGTGCCAGCAGCTTGGCGCAGCCAGATACGCAGTATTTT.

This rearrangement joins TRBV30 to TRBJ1-5; D is undetermined. This CDR3 is built from 14 residues. Germline V gene sequence: CDR1 GTSNPN, CDR2 SVGIG (reference sequence). V was trimmed by 0 bases and J by 3 bases, leaving 9 bases between them. CDR3 protein: CAWSVGSLNQPQHF. In DNA, the CDR3 is TGTGCCTGGAGTGTAGGGAGCCTCAATCAGCCCCAGCATTTT. The variable domain in full, with the rest retrieved from reference TRBV30 and TRBJ1-5, is SQTIHQWPATLVQPVGSPLSLECTVEGTSNPNLYWYRQAAGRGLQLLFYSVGIGQISSEVPQNLSASRPQDRQFILSSKKLLLSDSGFYLCAWSVGSLNQPQHFGDGTRLSIL.

This chain links TRBV5-4 with TRBJ2-3, with D possibly being TRBD1 (6 bases). V dropped 4 bases and J dropped 6 bases, with 12 bases sitting between them. Germline-derived CDR1 and CDR2 are SGHNT and YYREEE (reference sequence). CDR3 length: 13 amino acids. The CDR3: CASSETRGDTQYF. CDR3 sequence (DNA): TGTGCCAGCAGCGAAACTAGGGGGGATACGCAGTATTTT. Together with reference TRBV5-4 and TRBJ2-3, the CDR3 gives the full variable domain: ETGVTQSPTHLIKTRGQQVTLRCSSQSGHNTVSWYQQALGQGPQFIFQYYREEENGRGNFPPRFSGLQFPNYSSELNVNALELDDSALYLCASSETRGDTQYFGPGTRLTVL.

This clonotype was counted once. V gene TRBV7-9 combines with J gene TRBJ2-7, with a possible D match to TRBD1 (6 bases). This CDR3 is built from 13 residues. Between the trimmed V and J ends, which lost 5 bases and 7 bases, there was a span of 15 bases. Germline V CDR1 and CDR2: SEHNR, FQNEAQ (reference sequence). The CDR3 DNA is TGTGCCAGCAGCGCACCAGGGGATCGGGAGCAGTACTTC. This gives the protein CASSAPGDREQYF.

The chain uses TRBV6-2 or TRBV6-3 and TRBJ1-1; no reliable D call. The CDR3 is made up of 12 amino acids. Between the trimmed V and J ends, which lost 5 bases and 3 bases, there was a span of 7 bases. CDR1 and CDR2 (germline): MNHEY, SVGEGT. CDR3 in amino acids: CASSDTYTEAFF. In DNA, the CDR3 is TGTGCCAGCAGTGACACCTACACTGAAGCTTTCTTT.

As DNA, the CDR3 is TGTGCCAGCAGCCAAGAGACTCTAGTGGCTAGCGGGGGAACTGACTCCTACAATGAGCAGTTCTTC. It codes for CASSQETLVASGGTDSYNEQFF. The chain is built from TRBV3-1 and TRBJ2-1, with 10 bases matching TRBD2. The germline CDR1 and CDR2 sequences are LGHDT and YNNKEL (reference sequence). Trimming at V came to 0 bases and at J to 0 bases, leaving 17 bases not matched to a gene. CDR3 size: 22 residues.

This chain links TRBV7-9 with TRBJ2-3, with a weak D call TRBD2 (6 bases). Germline values: CDR1 SEHNR, CDR2 FQNEAQ (reference sequence). This CDR3 spans 15 amino acids. Trimming pared 4 bases from V and 3 bases from J, leaving 14 bases between. The CDR3 here is CASSWIAEETDTQYF. Here the CDR3 DNA reads TGTGCCAGCAGCTGGATAGCGGAAGAGACAGATACGCAGTATTTT.

The chain carries TRBV9 and TRBJ2-7; D remains unclear. The length of the CDR3 is 14 residues. The V end was cut by 0 bases, the J end by 6 bases, with 13 bases between. Germline CDR1 reads SGDLS; CDR2 reads YYNGEE. The CDR3 DNA follows: TGTGCCAGCAGCGTAGCTTCGGAGTGGGGCGAGCAGTACTTC. Translation: CASSVASEWGEQYF.

This clonotype was seen once. The chain combines TRBV21-1 with TRBJ2-7. TRBV21-1 is listed as a pseudogene. This CDR3 contains 12 residues. The CDR3 spells CASSPERFEQYF. DNA for the CDR3: TGTGCCAGCAGTCCGGAGCGCTTCGAGCAGTACTTC.

The chain uses TRBV28 and TRBJ1-4, with no clear D. The V end lost 1 base, the J end lost 7 bases, and 4 bases lay between the germline ends. In germline, CDR1 is MDHEN, CDR2 SYDVKM. This CDR3 is 12 amino acids long. The CDR3 loop reads CASSLSSEKLFF. The CDR3 nucleotides read TGTGCCAGCAGTTTATCTAGTGAAAAACTGTTTTTT.

The V and J genes are TRBV27 and TRBJ1-4; D possibly corresponds to TRBD1 (6 bases). The germline gives CDR1 MNHEY, CDR2 SMNVEV (reference sequence). The CDR3 runs 15 residues. Trimming left V 6 bases short and J 4 bases short, with 15 bases between. CDR3 in amino acids: CASRPRQAGNEKLFF. The CDR3 DNA reads TGTGCCAGCAGACCCCGACAGGCCGGTAATGAAAAACTGTTTTTT.

CDR3 DNA sequence: TGTGCCAGTGGCGCCCACAATGAGCAGTTCTTC. As protein: CASGAHNEQFF. This sequence joins TRBV19 and TRBJ2-1, with D unresolved. This CDR3 region has 11 residues. Germline V gene lookup returns CDR1 LNHDA and CDR2 SQIVND (reference sequence). Trimming stripped 8 bases from V and 5 bases from J, with 7 bases between.

The CDR3 DNA reads TGTGCCAGTAGTCCGACAGGGAGCAATCAGCCCCAGCATTTT. Amino acid sequence: CASSPTGSNQPQHF. V usage is TRBV19 and J usage is TRBJ1-5, with 7 bases aligning to TRBD1. There are 14 residues in the CDR3. The germline gives CDR1 LNHDA, CDR2 SQIVND (reference sequence). J gave up 1 base and V 5 bases, and 2 bases lay outside the gene matches.

This chain uses TRBV19 with TRBJ1-5; D perhaps matches TRBD1 (5 bases). Trimming removed 4 bases at V and 3 bases at J, with 10 bases between. Germline lookup yields CDR1 LNHDA and CDR2 SQIVND (reference sequence). The length of the CDR3 is 14 residues. Written as DNA, the CDR3 is TGTGCCAGTAGTAAGTGGGGGAACAATCAGCCCCAGCATTTT. Its translation is CASSKWGNNQPQHF.